The clone carrying this TCR beta chain was seen many times. These data are taken from a study of T cells in Graves' hyperthyroidism and ophthalmopathy. Trimming cost V 3 bases and J 9 bases; bases outside gene matches: 8. The CDR3 totals 14 residues. The germline V gene encodes CDR1 LGHDT and CDR2 YNNKEL (reference sequence). Amplification targeted TCR beta CDR3 regions from RNA transcripts. The TCR CDR3 was amplified in a first-round RT-PCR using the HTBI primer set. TCRdb fed the multiplex PCR reads into MiXCR, producing one record per CDR3 protein. The data hold about 350,000 distinct CDR3 sequences, with approximately 18% observed a single time.

This TCR came from a woman aged 25 to 39 with Graves' hyperthyroidism that later progressed to Graves' ophthalmopathy. The specimen was blood. V is TRBV3-1 and J is TRBJ1-5; 7 bases match TRBD1. The CDR3 sequence: CASSQDRSLVPQHF. CDR3 nucleotides: TGTGCCAGCAGCCAGGACAGGTCTTTGGTGCCCCAGCATTTT.